This TCR beta chain was recorded in a study of cytomegalovirus exposure and HLA in healthy donors. PCR used 60 Vbeta primers and 13 Jbeta primers. Authors' data handling: About 10 million of some 80 million unique TCR beta chains were shared, per a later count. The data were produced by immunoSEQ multiplex PCR, yet TCRdb's version contains in-frame clones alone and is incomplete. V, J and clone size are those of that table, while D and trimming were read from the DNA. The table has nearly 100,000 clones, roughly three quarters seen once. General study findings and limits: TCR beta V- and J-gene trimming was later associated with a missense DCLRE1C variant. The study designated 150 or so TCR beta chains cytomegalovirus-associated. Only CMV serostatus was available as immune exposure information.

On this clone: The antigen is undetermined.

The germline V gene encodes CDR1 SGDLS and CDR2 YYNGEE. V lost 3 bases, J lost 5 bases, and 6 bases stayed unmatched. CDR3 length: 14 amino acids. The sequencing input was PBMCs. This TCR was recovered from a woman aged 60 to 75 in good health and CMV-seropositive. This rearrangement joins TRBV9 to TRBJ1-2; TRBD1 matches 8 bases. In DNA form, the CDR3 reads TGTGCCAGCAGCGGCAGGGGGCAGTTTTATGGCTACACCTTC. This codes for CASSGRGQFYGYTF.